One TCR beta chain is described in this entry. Its cognate antigen is unknown. These data belong to a study of cytomegalovirus exposure and HLA in healthy donors. About the study: Roughly 80 million unique TCRs from HLA-typed donors were held in an early data release. The study, taken as a whole, reports: Most likely, a cluster of highly shared sequence variants arose as a sequencing artifact.

The PCR was carried out with 60 Vbeta primers and 13 Jbeta primers. Using immunoSEQ multiplex PCR, the repertoire was profiled, and TCRdb retains in-frame clones only, with some absent. The sample includes about 120,000 clones, 60% to 85% of them seen just once. Per the germline V gene, CDR1 is SGHTA and CDR2 is FQGNSA. The CDR3 is 14 residues long. Deletions cut 1 base from V and 5 bases from J, with 12 bases between. The clonotype comes from a woman in her twenties or thirties in good health and CMV-seronegative. The material sequenced was PBMCs. The chain employs TRBV7-2 and TRBJ2-7; possible D gene TRBD2, 5 bases. The CDR3 DNA reads TGTGCCAGCAGCTTAGTGCCGGGGTCGCACGAGCAGTACTTC. Amino acids: CASSLVPGSHEQYF.